Below, 25 T cell receptor beta chains from the same sample are listed, as sequenced in a study of blood T cell repertoires in COVID-19. The data were produced by immunoSEQ multiplex PCR, yet TCRdb's version contains in-frame clones alone and is incomplete. The table records hundreds of thousands of clones, under 95% of them present only once. The sample taken for sequencing was PBMCs or T cells enriched from blood (not recorded which). Every receptor here comes from a man aged 60-69 years who had recovered from COVID-19.

The J gene is TRBJ1-2, the V gene TRBV3-1 (or the pseudogene TRBV3-2); TRBD1 aligns across 9 bases. After removal of 1 base from V and 5 bases from J, the junction contained 8 bases not matched to a gene. The CDR3 has 16 residues. The germline V gene encodes CDR1 LGHDT and CDR2 YNNKEL (reference sequence). This CDR3 reads CASSQVTGGASYGYTF. CDR3 sequence (DNA): TGTGCCAGCAGCCAAGTCACAGGGGGCGCTTCTTATGGCTACACCTTC.

The V gene is TRBV24-1, the J gene TRBJ2-1; 9 bases agree with TRBD1. CDR1 is KGHDR, CDR2 SFDVKD, per germline. The CDR3 sequence is 15 residues long. The junction had 10 bases not matched to a gene; V was cut back by 5 bases and J by 9 bases. The CDR3 spells CATSVPGTGRGEQFF. DNA for the CDR3: TGTGCCACCAGTGTCCCCGGGACAGGGCGGGGTGAGCAGTTCTTC.

This clone has a single count. This chain uses TRBV21-1 with TRBJ2-3; the table names TRBD1, a call not compared with the DNA. TRBV21-1 is labeled a pseudogene. The CDR3 sequence is 15 residues long. Written as DNA, the CDR3 is TGTGCCAGCAGCAAGGGGGACAGGGGGACAGATACGCAGTATTTT. Translating it yields CASSKGDRGTDTQYF.

V and J are TRBV7-9 and TRBJ1-2; 10 bases align to TRBD1. This CDR3 spans 15 amino acids. Germline CDR1 reads SEHNR; CDR2 reads FQNEAQ (reference sequence). Losses at the gene ends were 2 bases for V and 2 bases for J; bases not matched to a gene: 2. CDR3 protein: CASSLRGQGNYGYTF. In DNA form, the CDR3 reads TGTGCCAGCAGCTTAAGGGGACAGGGGAACTATGGCTACACCTTC.

V and J are TRBV7-8 and TRBJ2-7; TRBD2 agrees at 11 bases. The CDR3 runs to 17 residues. With V trimmed by 5 bases and J by 2 bases, 11 bases remained unmatched. CDR1 SGHVS and CDR2 FQNEAQ come from the germline V gene. In DNA, the CDR3 is TGTGCCAGCAGCCGACAGGTAGCGGGGGGGCCCCCCTACGAGCAGTACTTC. Translation gives CASSRQVAGGPPYEQYF.

In DNA form, the CDR3 reads TGCGCCAGCAGCCAAGAAAGGACAGGGGACTATGGCTACACCTTC. Its translation: CASSQERTGDYGYTF. The chain is built from TRBV4-1 and TRBJ1-2; 9 positions agree with TRBD1. The CDR3 length is 15 residues. Germline V gene data show CDR1 as MGHRA and CDR2 as YSYEKL. Trimming took 0 bases from V and 3 from J; bases not matched to a gene: 2.

This chain connects TRBV12-5 to TRBJ1-5; 11 positions match TRBD1. The J segment lost 5 bases and the V segment lost 6 bases, leaving 3 bases of the junction unmatched. This CDR3 is built from 14 residues. Germline CDR1 reads LGHNT; CDR2 reads FRNRAP. The CDR3 sequence is CASGWGQGDQPQHF. DNA of the CDR3: TGTGCTAGTGGGTGGGGACAGGGGGATCAGCCCCAGCATTTT.

This sequence joins TRBV9 and TRBJ2-1; 10 bases are shared with TRBD2. Germline V gives CDR1 SGDLS, CDR2 YYNGEE. The CDR3 spans 16 residues. The junction had 8 bases not matched to a gene; V was cut back by 0 bases and J by 8 bases. CDR3 amino acids: CASSVAPSGGAYEQFF. CDR3 bases: TGTGCCAGCAGCGTAGCTCCCAGCGGGGGGGCGTATGAGCAGTTCTTC.

This clone was observed a few times. The rearrangement links TRBV6-5 to TRBJ1-3; D unclear. Germline loops: CDR1 MNHEY, CDR2 SVGAGI. CDR3 length: 16 amino acids. V was trimmed by 4 bases and J by 2 bases, leaving 15 bases between them. The DNA for the CDR3 is TGTGCCAGCAGTTTACGAGGGAATGCCCCTGGAAACACCATATATTTT. Its protein is CASSLRGNAPGNTIYF.

The chain links TRBV7-8 to TRBJ1-5, with 7 nucleotides matching TRBD1. Unmatched junction bases numbered 7, after V lost 5 bases and J lost 6 bases. The CDR3 loop spans 14 amino acids. CDR1 and CDR2 from the germline V gene are SGHVS and FQNEAQ. The CDR3 reads CASSPRQGAQPQHF. Written as DNA, the CDR3 is TGTGCCAGCAGCCCCAGACAGGGTGCTCAGCCCCAGCATTTT.

The chain has TRBV5-6 and TRBJ2-5; D is possibly TRBD1 (5 bases). The CDR3 totals 13 residues. Germline V gene lookup returns CDR1 SGHDT and CDR2 YYEEEE. V was shortened by 4 bases and J by 2 bases, with 9 bases between the two germline ends. This chain's CDR3 is CASSRTSQETQYF. The CDR3 nucleotides read TGTGCCAGCAGCAGGACAAGTCAAGAGACCCAGTACTTC. The full variable domain, in which reference TRBV5-6 and TRBJ2-5 provide the parts outside the CDR3, is DAGVTQSPTHLIKTRGQQVTLRCSPKSGHDTVSWYQQALGQGPQFIFQYYEEEERQRGNFPDRFSGHQFPNYSSELNVNALLLGDSALYLCASSRTSQETQYFGPGTRLLVL.

CDR3 bases: TGCGCCAGCAGCTTGGTCCAGGAAGCGACCCAGTACTTC. It specifies CASSLVQEATQYF. The chain has TRBV5-1 and TRBJ2-5; D gene uncertain. CDR3 length: 13 residues. Trimming stripped 0 bases from V and 7 bases from J, with 10 bases between. The germline CDR1 and CDR2 sequences are SGHRS and YFSETQ.

This clone appeared once. The J gene is TRBJ2-3, the V gene TRBV23-1; D unresolved. TRBV23-1 is marked as an open reading frame, function uncertain. Trimming took off 0 bases at V and 2 bases at J, with 6 bases between the two ends. There are 14 residues in the CDR3. CDR3 sequence reads: CASSQSETTDTQYF. CDR3 nucleotide sequence: TGCGCCAGCAGTCAATCGGAGACCACAGATACGCAGTATTTT.

The gene calls are TRBV5-6 and TRBJ1-6, with 7 positions matching TRBD1. The CDR3 is made up of 18 amino acids. Losses at the gene ends were 0 bases for V and 0 bases for J; bases not matched to a gene: 6. Per the germline V gene, CDR1 is SGHDT and CDR2 is YYEEEE. DNA for the CDR3: TGTGCCAGCAGCTTGGGGTGGGACAGAAGCTCCTATAATTCACCCCTCCACTTT. Translation gives CASSLGWDRSSYNSPLHF. Full variable domain (remainder filled in from reference TRBV5-6 and TRBJ1-6): DAGVTQSPTHLIKTRGQQVTLRCSPKSGHDTVSWYQQALGQGPQFIFQYYEEEERQRGNFPDRFSGHQFPNYSSELNVNALLLGDSALYLCASSLGWDRSSYNSPLHFGNGTRLTVT.

V usage is TRBV5-1 and J usage is TRBJ2-7, with 9 bases fitting TRBD1. Per germline, CDR1 SGHRS and CDR2 YFSETQ. CDR3 size: 14 residues. V was clipped by 4 bases and J by 5 bases; unmatched bases: 7. The chain's CDR3 is CASSVGDRVNEQYF. CDR3 bases: TGCGCCAGCAGCGTGGGGGACAGGGTGAACGAGCAGTACTTC.

The chain employs TRBV15 and TRBJ2-1; maybe TRBD2 (6 bases). The germline CDR1 and CDR2 sequences are LNHNV and YYDKDF (reference sequence). V was shortened by 8 bases and J by 2 bases, with 10 bases between the two germline ends. The CDR3 sequence is 13 residues long. CDR3 loop: CATGGNAYNEQFF. The DNA of the CDR3 is TGTGCCACCGGGGGGAACGCCTACAATGAGCAGTTCTTC. Full variable domain (rest looked up from reference TRBV15 and TRBJ2-1): DAMVIQNPRYQVTQFGKPVTLSCSQTLNHNVMYWYQQKSSQAPKLLFHYYDKDFNNEADTPDNFQSRRPNTSFCFLDIRSPGLGDTAMYLCATGGNAYNEQFFGPGTRLTVL.

This chain links TRBV7-8 with TRBJ2-5; possible D gene TRBD1, 5 bases. This CDR3 region has 16 residues. Between the trimmed V and J ends, which lost 5 bases and 2 bases, there was a span of 18 bases. Germline values: CDR1 SGHVS, CDR2 FQNEAQ. The CDR3 reads CASSNTPGIGQETQYF. The CDR3 DNA reads TGTGCCAGCAGCAACACCCCAGGGATCGGGCAAGAGACCCAGTACTTC. The whole variable domain, remainder taken from reference TRBV7-8 and TRBJ2-5, is GAGVSQSPRYKVAKRGQDVALRCDPISGHVSLFWYQQALGQGPEFLTYFQNEAQLDKSGLPSDRFFAERPEGSVSTLKIQRTQQEDSAVYLCASSNTPGIGQETQYFGPGTRLLVL.

The chain links TRBV10-3 to TRBJ1-1; TRBD1 agrees at 7 bases. Germline V gene sequence: CDR1 ENHRY, CDR2 SYGVKD. This CDR3 comprises 18 residues. Trimming at V came to 2 bases and at J to 4 bases, leaving 16 bases not matched to a gene. Written as DNA, the CDR3 is TGTGCCATCAGTGAGCCGCCAACAGGGGCGGTATTGGGCACTGAAGCTTTCTTT. Residues: CAISEPPTGAVLGTEAFF.

This chain uses TRBV6-1 with TRBJ2-7; 9 bases line up with TRBD2. Trimming removed 4 bases from V and 3 bases from J; junction bases left unmatched: 10. The CDR3 contains 16 residues. The germline gives CDR1 MNHNS, CDR2 SASEGT. The CDR3 reads CASSGGPGLAIYEQYF. The DNA of the CDR3 is TGTGCCAGCAGTGGAGGACCGGGACTAGCTATCTACGAGCAGTACTTC.

The table lists this clone with a count of one. The chain has TRBV7-8 and TRBJ2-3; 10 bases agree with TRBD2. Losses at the gene ends were 5 bases for V and 6 bases for J; bases not matched to a gene: 8. The CDR3 is made up of 15 amino acids. Germline CDR1 is SGHVS and CDR2 is FQNEAQ. CDR3 loop: CASSTQRGGRDTQYF. The CDR3 DNA follows: TGTGCCAGCAGCACCCAGCGGGGGGGCCGGGATACGCAGTATTTT.

This chain links TRBV7-9 with TRBJ2-7, with D perhaps TRBD1 (6 bases). Looked up from germline, CDR1 is SEHNR and CDR2 is FQNEAQ (reference sequence). The V end was cut by 5 bases, the J end by 6 bases, with 14 bases between. CDR3 length: 13 amino acids. The CDR3 coding sequence is TGTGCCAGCAGCCACTCCCCAGGGGCCGAGCAGTACTTC. Amino acid sequence: CASSHSPGAEQYF. Together with reference TRBV7-9 and TRBJ2-7, the CDR3 gives the full variable domain: DTGVSQNPRHKITKRGQNVTFRCDPISEHNRLYWYRQTLGQGPEFLTYFQNEAQLEKSRLLSDRFSAERPKGSFSTLEIQRTEQGDSAMYLCASSHSPGAEQYFGPGTRLTVT.

The chain recombines TRBV19 with TRBJ2-1, with 7 nucleotides matching TRBD2. V lost 6 bases to trimming and J lost 0 bases; unmatched junction nucleotides: 8. This CDR3 has 16 amino acids. The germline V gene encodes CDR1 LNHDA and CDR2 SQIVND (reference sequence). The chain's CDR3 is CASSIQAGSSYNEQFF. The DNA for the CDR3 is TGTGCCAGTAGCATCCAAGCGGGAAGCTCCTACAATGAGCAGTTCTTC.

V usage is TRBV30 and J usage is TRBJ1-1, with no clear D. Deletions cut 3 bases from V and 0 bases from J, with 11 bases between. Germline lookup yields CDR1 GTSNPN and CDR2 SVGIG (reference sequence). This CDR3 is built from 14 residues. Here the CDR3 DNA reads TGTGCCTGGAGCCTGAACCACATGAACACTGAAGCTTTCTTT. Its protein is CAWSLNHMNTEAFF.

The chain joins TRBV30 to TRBJ1-2; a weak D match, TRBD1 (6 bases). V lost 3 bases and J lost 5, with 22 bases in between. The CDR3 is 16 residues long. The germline V gene encodes CDR1 GTSNPN and CDR2 SVGIG (reference sequence). This chain's CDR3 is CAWSGVGGRGPYGYTF. In nucleotides, the CDR3 is TGTGCCTGGAGCGGAGTGGGGGGGCGCGGGCCTTATGGCTACACCTTC.

The chain joins TRBV19 to TRBJ2-1, with 11 bases lining up with TRBD1. V lost 8 bases, J lost 8 bases, and 8 bases stayed unmatched. Germline V lookup: CDR1 LNHDA, CDR2 SQIVND (reference sequence). The length of the CDR3 is 14 residues. CDR3 DNA sequence: TGTGCCAGTCAAGGGACAGGGGGGCGGCATGAGCAGTTCTTC. This codes for CASQGTGGRHEQFF.